The 2 T cell receptor beta chains presented below share a single source sample, sequenced in a study of cytomegalovirus exposure and HLA in healthy donors. Amplification used 60 Vbeta primers and 13 Jbeta primers. Using immunoSEQ multiplex PCR, the repertoire was profiled, and TCRdb retains in-frame clones only, with some absent. The repertoire holds about 120,000 clones, with roughly three fifths as singletons. Sequencing used PBMCs. The receptor source for this set is a woman aged 40 to 50 in good health and CMV-seropositive.

The chain combines TRBV5-1 with TRBJ2-1, with 10 bases matching TRBD2. This CDR3 has 15 amino acids. The germline CDR1 and CDR2 sequences are SGHRS and YFSETQ. V trimming: 0 bases; J trimming: 9 bases; junction bases outside the gene matches: 6. Written as DNA, the CDR3 is TGCGCCAGCAGCTTGGTCTCTAGCGGGAGTGTTGAGCAGTTCTTC. As protein: CASSLVSSGSVEQFF. The full variable domain, in which reference TRBV5-1 and TRBJ2-1 provide the parts outside the CDR3, is KAGVTQTPRYLIKTRGQQVTLSCSPISGHRSVSWYQQTPGQGLQFLFEYFSETQRNKGNFPGRFSGRQFSNSRSEMNVSTLELGDSALYLCASSLVSSGSVEQFFGPGTRLTVL.

This clone was detected only a few times. The chain couples TRBV7-2 to TRBJ2-2; 7 positions match TRBD2. This CDR3 comprises 13 residues. Germline V CDR1 and CDR2: SGHTA, FQGNSA. Germline trimming cut 8 bases from V and 4 bases from J; bases unmatched to any gene: 4. CDR3 sequence reads: CASSRLATGELFF. As DNA, the CDR3 is TGTGCCAGCTCTCGACTAGCCACCGGGGAGCTGTTTTTT.